The T cell receptor (beta chain) described here comes from a study of T cell repertoires in cytomegalovirus infection. Overall study: Signatures in public TCR beta sequences pointed to both CMV infection and matching HLA type.

Points from the study as a whole: Identification of carriers of CMV plus the relevant HLA was achieved through cumulative public TCR beta family frequency. The study found HLA-C-restricted CMV-specific TCR beta clonotypes dominating the ex vivo response.

The V gene lost 5 bases and the J gene lost 2 bases, with 7 bases spanning the gap. This CDR3 contains 13 residues. In this sample, this clonotype turned up a few times. The antigen is undetermined. TCRdb analysed the reads with MiXCR anew, one entry per CDR3 protein. The sample records around 800,000 distinct CDR3 sequences, over 25% being singletons. The chain has TRBV12-3 or TRBV12-4 and TRBJ1-5; the D is unclear. The sequences come from cultured CD8+ T cells from PBMCs, collected from culture after CMV antigen stimulation. The source is a human donor in good health (CMV status not recorded). Some clones in this sample may be carry-over from other donors' samples. CDR3 region: CASSDTGNQPQHF. The DNA for the CDR3 is TGTGCCAGCAGTGACACCGGCAATCAGCCCCAGCATTTT.